What follows are 16 T cell receptor beta chains derived from one specimen sequenced in a study of tumor and adjacent non-tumor tissue in lung cancer (dated by TCRdb to the late 2010s). Library construction relied on multiplex PCR. These reads were obtained on an Illumina HiSeq 2500. Following protocols modified from ARM-PCR, the researchers constructed TCRbeta libraries through three rounds of nested PCR with primers (Table S4). TCRdb redid the processing of the public reads, applying fastp at Q25 and MiXCR, and retained in-frame beta chains. Records with the same CDR3 protein are collapsed into one entry carrying the most frequent genes and DNA. Across this sample there are some 80,000 distinct CDR3 sequences, with more than 65% seen only once. The ten largest clonotypes hold roughly 37% of the sample. RNA was isolated from bulk unsorted tissue, and RNA quality was assessed with a NanoDrop ND-1000 and an Agilent 2100. The normal lung samples consisted of distant non-tumor tissue collected more than 3 cm from the tumor edge.

The sequenced material came from distant non-tumor lung tissue. The source is a man aged 70-80 years with non-small cell lung cancer.

On this clonotype itself: One end of the junction does not line up with germline, which may come from a read error. The genes are TRBV11-2 and TRBJ2-2; 8 nucleotides agree with TRBD2. Germline V CDR1 and CDR2: SGHAT, FQNNGV. CDR3 size: 15 residues. The CDR3 bases are TGTGCCAGCAGCATAGACGGGGGGGCTGACGTGGAGCTGCTTTTT. Translated: CASSIDGGADVELLF.

Comments on this clonotype: The CDR3 carries no conserved terminal phenylalanine or tryptophan, so it likely arises from a read error. The J gene is TRBJ2-7, the V gene TRBV11-2, with D perhaps TRBD2 (5 bases). There are 15 residues in the CDR3. Germline loops: CDR1 SGHAT, CDR2 FQNNGV. Trimming removed 0 bases from V and 3 bases from J, with 12 bases in between. This chain's CDR3 is CASSLDQRALYEQYL. The CDR3 DNA is TGTGCCAGCAGCTTAGATCAGAGGGCCCTCTACGAGCAGTACTTA.

This clonotype showed up many times. J is TRBJ1-1 and V is TRBV29-1, with 7 bases identical to TRBD1. CDR3 size: 14 residues. CDR1 and CDR2 from the germline V gene are SQVTM and ANQGSEA. Trimming at V came to 2 bases and at J to 2 bases, leaving 5 bases not matched to a gene. The CDR3 DNA is TGCAGCGTTGAATCAGGGGGAGGAAACACTGAAGCTTTCTTT. It yields the protein CSVESGGGNTEAFF.

This clonotype was seen many times. This sequence joins TRBV29-1 and TRBJ2-1; 9 positions agree with TRBD2. Per the germline V gene, CDR1 is SQVTM and CDR2 is ANQGSEA. The CDR3 runs 15 residues. After removal of 6 bases from V and 6 bases from J, the junction contained 12 bases not matched to a gene. The CDR3 DNA reads TGCAGCGTGACCCTTGGGGCTAGCGGGATCAATGAGCAGTTCTTC. Encoded protein: CSVTLGASGINEQFF.

Points on this clonotype: At one end, the junction sequence differs from germline, possibly due to a read error. V gene TRBV6-1 combines with J gene TRBJ2-3, with TRBD1 identical over 7 bases. This CDR3 is 14 amino acids long. Germline V CDR1 and CDR2: MNHNS, SASEGT. The CDR3 DNA is TGTGCCAACAGCGACAGGGTCGGCACAGATACACAGTATTTT. Residues: CANSDRVGTDTQYF.

The CDR3 spells CASSSVKAEQYF. For the CDR3, the DNA is TGTGCCAGCAGCTCTGTCAAGGCCGAGCAGTACTTC. The J gene is TRBJ2-7, the V gene TRBV11-2; D remains ambiguous. Germline CDR1 SGHAT, CDR2 FQNNGV. There are 12 residues in the CDR3. V was pared by 4 bases and J by 6 bases, with 10 bases between.

Regarding this clonotype: Germline is not matched at one junction end, which may reflect a read error. Here the CDR3 reads CASSQGISGNIIFF. CDR3 DNA: TGTGCCAGCAGTCAGGGGATCTCTGGAAACATCATATTTTTT. The chain uses TRBV6-1 and TRBJ1-3; possible D gene TRBD1, 6 bases. CDR3 length equals 14 residues. CDR1 MNHNS and CDR2 SASEGT come from the germline V gene.

In this sample, this clonotype turned up once. Mismatch with germline at one junction end may stem from a read error. This sequence joins TRBV29-1 and TRBJ1-2, with D hard to call. This CDR3 region has 16 residues. Looked up from germline, CDR1 is SQVTM and CDR2 is ANQGSEA. The CDR3 spells CNVVTYQSSGEDGHTF. The DNA of the CDR3 is TGCAACGTTGTCACCTATCAATCCTCGGGAGAAGATGGCCACACCTTC.

In regard to this clonotype: One end of the junction varies from germline; a read error may be responsible. The chain uses TRBV29-1 and TRBJ1-2; D remains unclear. Germline V gene lookup returns CDR1 SQVTM and CDR2 ANQGSEA. This CDR3 is 13 amino acids long. The CDR3 DNA follows: TGCAACGCTTACTTTCTACAGAACTATGGCGACAACTTC. Translated, it gives CNAYFLQNYGDNF.

The genes are TRBV11-3 and TRBJ2-3; D might be TRBD1 (6 bases). Trimming removed 5 bases at V and 7 bases at J, with 19 bases between. CDR1 is SGHNT, CDR2 YENEEA, per germline. The CDR3 is 15 amino acids. The DNA for the CDR3 is TGTGCCAGCAGCAAAAGACAGGACTCGGCATATACGCAGTATTTT. It yields the protein CASSKRQDSAYTQYF.

This clonotype was counted ten times or more. This rearrangement joins TRBV4-1 to TRBJ2-1; the match to TRBD2 covers 8 bases. The V gene end was trimmed by 2 bases and the J gene end by 5 bases; junction bases not matched to a gene: 11. From germline, CDR1 is MGHRA and CDR2 YSYEKL. The CDR3 covers 17 residues. The CDR3 loop reads CASSQPTSGRVNNEQFF. The CDR3 coding sequence is TGCGCCAGCAGCCAACCTACAAGCGGGAGAGTCAACAATGAGCAGTTCTTC.

This clonotype was found once. Mismatch with germline at one junction end may stem from a read error. The V and J genes are TRBV6-2 or TRBV6-3 and TRBJ2-1; no clear D. The CDR3 length is 11 residues. Germline V gene lookup returns CDR1 MNHEY and CDR2 SVGEGT. The CDR3 loop reads CARSYINEQFF. The DNA of the CDR3 is TGTGCCCGCAGTTACATTAATGAACAGTTCTTC.

Comments on this clonotype: Relative to the germline gene, one junction end is altered; a read error may explain this. The chain uses TRBV20-1 and TRBJ2-6, with D perhaps matching TRBD2 (6 bases). Per germline, CDR1 DFQATT and CDR2 SNEGSKA (reference sequence). This CDR3 is built from 15 residues. In DNA, the CDR3 is TGTAGTGCTAGTGGGACTGCCCCTGGGGCCAACGTCCTGACTTTC. Translation: CSASGTAPGANVLTF.

This rearrangement joins TRBV12-3 or TRBV12-4 to TRBJ2-1; D possibly corresponds to TRBD1 (5 bases). Judging by the DNA end, TRBJ2-7 fits better; the J call may be wrong. This CDR3 has 15 residues. The CDR3 loop is CASSLGAEMVNEQYF. In DNA form, the CDR3 reads TGTGCCAGCAGCCTTGGGGCAGAGATGGTCAATGAGCAGTACTTC.

Comment on this clonotype: A much larger clonotype is one base distant, so this may be a read error. J is TRBJ2-3 and V is TRBV5-4, with D unclear. CDR3 size: 13 residues. CDR1 and CDR2 (germline): SGHNT, YYREEE (reference sequence). The CDR3 nucleotides are TGTGCCAGCAGCTTGGATAGCAGAGATACGCAGTATTTT. As protein: CASSLDSRDTQYF.

With regard to this clonotype: One end of the junction fails to match germline, which may point to a read error. This rearrangement joins TRBV11-2 to TRBJ1-2; 9 nucleotides agree with TRBD1. The germline gives CDR1 SGHAT, CDR2 FQNNGV. This CDR3 comprises 14 residues. This CDR3 is CASRPTGGTYGYTF. The CDR3 DNA is TGTGCCAGCAGACCGACAGGGGGTACCTATGGCTATACATTC.